This T cell receptor beta chain is drawn from a study of blood T cell repertoires in COVID-19. This table comes from immunoSEQ multiplex PCR, and its TCRdb copy is limited to in-frame clones, with some not included. Here the sample spans around 230,000 clones, 70% to 90% being singletons. Note on this clone: The same CDR3 arises from other DNA sequences in this sample as well.

Germline lookup yields CDR1 KGHSH and CDR2 LQKENI. The CDR3 spans 13 residues. The V gene lost 6 bases and the J gene lost 1 base, with 9 bases spanning the gap. J is TRBJ1-1 and V is TRBV18; D not resolved. This receptor was identified in a man in his forties who had recovered from COVID-19. The sample consisted of PBMCs or T cells enriched from blood (not recorded which). The CDR3 loop is CASSPTANTEAFF. In nucleotides, the CDR3 is TGTGCCAGCTCGCCAACAGCGAACACTGAAGCTTTCTTT.